Listed here is a single T cell receptor (beta chain). TCRdb reprocessed the PCR reads with MiXCR, giving one entry per CDR3 protein. Among about 640,000 distinct CDR3 sequences listed, about 20% were seen once. CDR3 length: 15 residues. Trimming took off 1 base at V and 4 bases at J, with 13 bases between the two ends. The germline V gene has CDR1 SGHTA and CDR2 FQGNSA. This entry comes from a study of molecular identifiers for immune sequencing clone quantification. This TCR derives from a human donor in good health. Some libraries in this study had Jurkat cell RNA spiked in. The V call is TRBV7-2, the J call TRBJ1-1, with D possibly TRBD1 on 6 matching bases. Sequenced material: naive CD8+ T cells from blood, with Jurkat cell RNA spiked in. The subset was: FACS-sorted CD8+CD4-CCR7+CD45RA+ naive T cells. The CDR3: CASSLVQGWSTEAFF. The DNA of the CDR3 is TGTGCCAGCAGCTTAGTACAGGGTTGGAGCACTGAAGCTTTCTTT.